The 3 T cell receptor beta chains given below trace back to one sample, sequenced in a study of T-cell memory formation after mild COVID-19. TCRdb re-analysed the 5' RACE reads in MiXCR, keeping a single row per CDR3 protein. The sample lists a few hundred thousand distinct CDR3 sequences, 15% to 20% occurring once. Sequenced material: PBMCs or a T cell subset sorted from them (not recorded which). The receptor source for this set is a man between 18 and 29 years old who had mild COVID-19 (a few samples of this study predate the infection). Cell type and time point are not known.

The rearrangement joins TRBV20-1 to TRBJ1-4, with no clear D. The CDR3 consists of 8 residues. CDR1 DFQATT and CDR2 SNEGSKA come from the germline V gene (reference sequence). In DNA form, the CDR3 reads TGCATGGGAGAAAAACTGTTTTTT. Protein: CMGEKLFF.

This clonotype was found a few times. The chain couples TRBV4-1 to TRBJ1-2; tentatively, D is TRBD1 (5 bases). The CDR3 loop spans 17 amino acids. The V end lost 0 bases, the J end lost 13 bases, and 27 bases lay between the germline ends. Looked up from germline, CDR1 is MGHRA and CDR2 is YSYEKL. DNA of the CDR3: TGCGCCAGCAGCCAAGAGGAGGGACTTTTCTTTCAGGGCCTAATCACCTTC. The encoded protein is CASSQEEGLFFQGLITF.

This clonotype was picked up one time. This chain uses TRBV6-2 or TRBV6-3 with TRBJ2-7; TRBD1 is a possible D gene (6 bases). Germline CDR1 MNHEY, CDR2 SVGEGT. V lost 5 bases and J 2 bases, leaving 16 bases between the germline ends. The CDR3 length is 15 residues. The CDR3 protein is CASSDPGRGTYEQYF. As DNA, the CDR3 is TGTGCCAGCAGTGACCCCGGCAGGGGAACCTACGAGCAGTACTTC.